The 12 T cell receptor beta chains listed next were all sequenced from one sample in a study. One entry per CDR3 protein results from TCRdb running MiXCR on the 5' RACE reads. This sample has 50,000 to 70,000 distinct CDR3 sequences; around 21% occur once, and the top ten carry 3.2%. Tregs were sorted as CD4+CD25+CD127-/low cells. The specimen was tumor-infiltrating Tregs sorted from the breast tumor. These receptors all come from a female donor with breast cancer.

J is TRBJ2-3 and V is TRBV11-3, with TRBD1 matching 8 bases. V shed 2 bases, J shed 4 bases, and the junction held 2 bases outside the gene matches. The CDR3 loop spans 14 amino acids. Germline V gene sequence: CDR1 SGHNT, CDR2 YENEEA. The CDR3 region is CASSLHRGADTQYF. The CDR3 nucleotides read TGTGCCAGCAGCTTACACAGGGGGGCAGATACGCAGTATTTT.

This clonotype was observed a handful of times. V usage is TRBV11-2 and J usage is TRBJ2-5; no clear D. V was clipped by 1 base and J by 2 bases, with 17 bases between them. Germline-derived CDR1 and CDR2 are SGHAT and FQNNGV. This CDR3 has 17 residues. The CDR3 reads CASSLAQRLNFQETQYF. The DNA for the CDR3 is TGTGCCAGCAGCTTAGCCCAGCGCCTGAACTTTCAAGAGACCCAGTACTTC.

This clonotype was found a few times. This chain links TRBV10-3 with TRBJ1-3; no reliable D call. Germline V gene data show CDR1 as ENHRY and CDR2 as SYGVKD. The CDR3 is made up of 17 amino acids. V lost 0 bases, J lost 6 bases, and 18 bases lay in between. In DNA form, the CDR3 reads TGTGCCATCAGTGAGTCGACTTGGCGAGGATCCGAAAACACCATATATTTT. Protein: CAISESTWRGSENTIYF.

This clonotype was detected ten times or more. The DNA for the CDR3 is TGTGCCAGCAGCTTCTCGCCGGGAGTTCCCACAATTGCGGATGAGCAGTTCTTC. Translation: CASSFSPGVPTIADEQFF. The genes are TRBV5-4 and TRBJ2-1; possible D gene TRBD2, 6 bases. There are 18 residues in the CDR3. Looked up from germline, CDR1 is SGHNT and CDR2 is YYREEE (reference sequence). Trimming pared 2 bases from V and 8 bases from J, leaving 26 bases between.

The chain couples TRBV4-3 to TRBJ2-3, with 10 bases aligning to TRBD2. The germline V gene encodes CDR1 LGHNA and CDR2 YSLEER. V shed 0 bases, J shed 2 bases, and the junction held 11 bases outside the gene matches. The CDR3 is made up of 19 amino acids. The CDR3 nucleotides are TGCGCCAGCAGCCAAGACCTCCCTGGGAGCGGGGGGGCCACAGATACGCAGTATTTT. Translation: CASSQDLPGSGGATDTQYF.

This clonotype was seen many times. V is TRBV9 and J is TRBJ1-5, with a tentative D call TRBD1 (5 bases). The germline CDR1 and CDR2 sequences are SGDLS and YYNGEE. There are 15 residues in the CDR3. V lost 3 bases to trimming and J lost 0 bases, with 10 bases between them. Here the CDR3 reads CASSAGPYSNQPQHF. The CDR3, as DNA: TGTGCCAGCAGCGCGGGACCCTATAGCAATCAGCCCCAGCATTTT. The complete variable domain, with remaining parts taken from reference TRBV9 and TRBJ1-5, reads DSGVTQTPKHLITATGQRVTLRCSPRSGDLSVYWYQQSLDQGLQFLIQYYNGEERAKGNILERFSAQQFPDLHSELNLSSLELGDSALYFCASSAGPYSNQPQHFGDGTRLSIL.

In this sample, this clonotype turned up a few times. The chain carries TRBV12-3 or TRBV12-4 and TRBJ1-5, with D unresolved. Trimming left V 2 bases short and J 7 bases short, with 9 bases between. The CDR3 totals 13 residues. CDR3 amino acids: CASSLTVGQPQHF. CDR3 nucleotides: TGTGCCAGCAGTTTAACGGTAGGGCAGCCCCAGCATTTT.

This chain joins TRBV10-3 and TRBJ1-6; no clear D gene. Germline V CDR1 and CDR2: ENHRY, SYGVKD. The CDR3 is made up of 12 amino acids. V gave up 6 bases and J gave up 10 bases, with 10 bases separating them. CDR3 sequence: CAIRDNGSPLHF. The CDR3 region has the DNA TGTGCCATCAGAGACAACGGGTCACCCCTCCACTTT.

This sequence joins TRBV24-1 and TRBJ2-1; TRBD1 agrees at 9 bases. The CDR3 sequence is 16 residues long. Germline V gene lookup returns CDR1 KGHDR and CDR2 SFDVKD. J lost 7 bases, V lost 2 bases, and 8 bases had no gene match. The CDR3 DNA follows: TGTGCCACCAGTGATTCCGGGACAGGGAGCATGAATGAGCAGTTCTTC. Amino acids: CATSDSGTGSMNEQFF.

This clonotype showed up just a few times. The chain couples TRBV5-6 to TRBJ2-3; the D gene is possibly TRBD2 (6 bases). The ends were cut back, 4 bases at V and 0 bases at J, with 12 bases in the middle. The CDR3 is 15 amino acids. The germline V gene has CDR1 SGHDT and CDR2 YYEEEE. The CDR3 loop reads CASSPLAFSTDTQYF. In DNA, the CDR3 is TGTGCCAGCAGCCCTCTAGCGTTTAGCACAGATACGCAGTATTTT.

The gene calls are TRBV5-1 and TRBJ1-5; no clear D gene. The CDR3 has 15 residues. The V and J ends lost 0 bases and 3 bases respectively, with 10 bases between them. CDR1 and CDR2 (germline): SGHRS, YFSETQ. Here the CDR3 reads CASSLVPGNNQPQHF. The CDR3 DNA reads TGCGCCAGCAGCTTGGTACCTGGCAACAATCAGCCCCAGCATTTT.

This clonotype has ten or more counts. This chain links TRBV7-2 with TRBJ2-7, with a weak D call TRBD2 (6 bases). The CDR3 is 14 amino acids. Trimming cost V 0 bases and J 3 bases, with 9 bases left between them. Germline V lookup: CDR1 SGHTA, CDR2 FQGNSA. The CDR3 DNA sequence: TGTGCCAGCAGCTTAGCGGGAGGCAGCTACGAGCAGTACTTC. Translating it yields CASSLAGGSYEQYF.